Listed here is a single T cell receptor (beta chain). Its target is not known. The source of the sample is a study of Ad26.COV2.S vaccination and SARS-CoV-2 variants. Study in general: Donor was one of the participants in the Ad26.COV2.S arm of the COV1001 trial. Once, or twice with 56 days between doses, Ad26.COV2.S was given intramuscularly.

Study-wide results and limits: Non-spike TCR breadth showed similarity between vaccine and placebo recipients.

TCRdb keeps only in-frame clones here, not all; method: immunoSEQ multiplex PCR. The table lists under 300,000 clones, around nine tenths of them singletons, with just under 3% in the top ten. This CDR3 spans 13 amino acids. Trimming cost V 6 bases and J 7 bases, with 15 bases left between them. Treatment in this sample: 19 received Ad26.COV2.S at low or high dose, single or two shots; several received placebo; per-sample allocation not given. Following the first vaccine or placebo injection, samples were taken on day 63. The shot given was an Ad26 vector that makes Wuhan-strain SARS-CoV-2 spike. The sequencing here drew on peripheral blood, taken in a trial of Ad26.COV2.S vaccine versus placebo. The chain uses TRBV12-3 or TRBV12-4 and TRBJ1-2, with a possible D match to TRBD1 (5 bases). The clonotype was recovered from a person aged 18-60 years who received the Ad26.COV2.S COVID-19 vaccine or a placebo. The CDR3 sequence is CASSLAGVFGYTF. The CDR3 coding sequence is TGTGCCAGCAGCCTCGCGGGGGTCTTTGGCTACACCTTC.